Below, 22 T cell receptor beta chains from the same sample are listed, as sequenced in a study of blood T cell repertoires in COVID-19. Clones were read by immunoSEQ multiplex PCR, and TCRdb kept only the in-frame ones, dropping some. This sample has fewer than 500,000 clones, with approximately 90% found just once. The specimen was peripheral blood. These receptors were collected from a man between 18 and 35 years old with COVID-19, enrolled during active disease.

About this clone itself: The sample holds other DNA sequences that translate to the same CDR3. The chain employs TRBV28 and TRBJ2-7; D is ambiguous. The CDR3 is 12 residues long. Germline V gives CDR1 MDHEN, CDR2 SYDVKM. Trimming took off 4 bases at V and 0 bases at J, with 4 bases between the two ends. Here the CDR3 reads CASSSRSYEQYF. CDR3 bases: TGTGCCAGCAGTTCCCGCTCCTACGAGCAGTACTTC. Together with reference TRBV28 and TRBJ2-7, the CDR3 gives the full variable domain: DVKVTQSSRYLVKRTGEKVFLECVQDMDHENMFWYRQDPGLGLRLIYFSYDVKMKEKGDIPEGYSVSREKKERFSLILESASTNQTSMYLCASSSRSYEQYFGPGTRLTVT.

V is TRBV6-5 and J is TRBJ1-2; a possible D gene is TRBD1 (6 bases). The CDR3 length is 13 residues. Germline lookup yields CDR1 MNHEY and CDR2 SVGAGI. The germline V and J ends were trimmed by 1 base and 5 bases, with 8 bases remaining between them. This CDR3 is CASSYLDRYGYTF. The DNA of the CDR3 is TGTGCCAGCAGTTACTTGGACAGATATGGCTACACCTTC.

This clone was detected once. The V and J genes are TRBV4-2 and TRBJ2-1; TRBD2 aligns across 14 bases. The CDR3 consists of 16 residues. The V and J ends lost 4 bases and 3 bases, in that order; junction bases with no gene match: 2. Per germline, CDR1 LGHNA and CDR2 YNFKEQ. As DNA, the CDR3 is TGTGCCAGCAGCCGGGGACTAGCGGGAGACTACAATGAGCAGTTCTTC. Amino acids: CASSRGLAGDYNEQFF.

The J gene is TRBJ2-1, the V gene TRBV4-1; D is uncertain. The germline CDR1 and CDR2 sequences are MGHRA and YSYEKL. The V end lost 3 bases, the J end lost 7 bases, and 16 bases lay between the germline ends. This CDR3 contains 15 residues. The CDR3 protein is CASSHHSGSGNEQFF. Written as DNA, the CDR3 is TGCGCCAGCAGCCACCACAGTGGGTCTGGGAATGAGCAGTTCTTC.

This clone appeared a single time. The V and J genes are TRBV27 and TRBJ2-2; 8 nucleotides match TRBD1. From germline, CDR1 is MNHEY and CDR2 SMNVEV (reference sequence). The CDR3 extends over 15 amino acids. The junction had 9 bases not matched to a gene; V was cut back by 4 bases and J by 8 bases. CDR3 loop: CASSSRQGIRGELFF. Here the CDR3 DNA reads TGTGCCAGCAGTTCTAGACAGGGGATAAGAGGGGAGCTGTTTTTT.

The V and J genes are TRBV28 and TRBJ1-1; 9 nucleotides align to TRBD1. The CDR3 totals 14 residues. CDR1 is MDHEN, CDR2 SYDVKM, per germline. V lost 7 bases to trimming and J lost 9 bases; unmatched junction nucleotides: 12. CDR3 DNA: TGTGCCAGCACCACGACAGGGGGACGCCTCCAAGCTTTCTTT. Protein sequence: CASTTTGGRLQAFF.

The chain recombines TRBV27 with TRBJ1-6; D is unresolved. The CDR3 loop spans 15 amino acids. Germline CDR1 reads MNHEY; CDR2 reads SMNVEV (reference sequence). Trimming pared 6 bases from V and 7 bases from J, leaving 16 bases between. CDR3 residues: CASSLQPPGNSPLHF. The CDR3 nucleotides read TGTGCCAGCAGCCTACAGCCGCCGGGGAATTCACCCCTCCACTTT.

The chain combines TRBV27 with TRBJ1-2; tentative D call: TRBD1 (6 bases). Germline CDR1 MNHEY, CDR2 SMNVEV (reference sequence). Trimming pared 5 bases from V and 5 bases from J, leaving 9 bases between. The CDR3 is 12 residues long. For the CDR3, the DNA is TGTGCCAGCAGTAATACAGGGTATGGCTACACCTTC. Protein product: CASSNTGYGYTF.

The chain joins TRBV6-5 to TRBJ2-7; 9 nucleotides match TRBD1. Germline V gene lookup returns CDR1 MNHEY and CDR2 SVGAGI. The CDR3 is 14 residues long. The J segment lost 6 bases and the V segment lost 6 bases, leaving 9 bases of the junction unmatched. Here the CDR3 DNA reads TGTGCCAGCAGCGCCGGGACAGGGAGAGGCGAGCAGTACTTC. Translating gives CASSAGTGRGEQYF.

This rearrangement joins TRBV5-1 to TRBJ2-7; weak D call: TRBD1 (7 bases). V was trimmed by 4 bases and J by 0 bases, leaving 14 bases between them. There are 15 residues in the CDR3. The germline V gene has CDR1 SGHRS and CDR2 YFSETQ. The CDR3 nucleotides are TGCGCCAGCAGCCCAGGAGGGACAGCCTCCTACGAGCAGTACTTC. This sequence encodes CASSPGGTASYEQYF.

This rearrangement joins TRBV4-1 to TRBJ2-3; 9 positions match TRBD2. The germline gives CDR1 MGHRA, CDR2 YSYEKL. CDR3 length: 18 amino acids. V trimming: 0 bases; J trimming: 2 bases; junction bases outside the gene matches: 9. The CDR3, as DNA: TGCGCCAGCAGCCAAGATCAAGGGCGGGGGGGCTTCACAGATACGCAGTATTTT. Residues: CASSQDQGRGGFTDTQYF.

The gene calls are TRBV4-1 and TRBJ2-1; no definite D call. Germline V CDR1 and CDR2: MGHRA, YSYEKL. V lost 2 bases to trimming and J lost 0 bases, with 11 bases between them. The CDR3 is made up of 16 amino acids. The CDR3 here is CASSQPTESSYNEQFF. The CDR3 coding sequence is TGCGCCAGCAGCCAACCTACTGAAAGCTCCTACAATGAGCAGTTCTTC.

The rearrangement links TRBV10-1 to TRBJ2-6; D is possibly TRBD1 (6 bases). V lost 6 bases to trimming and J lost 0 bases, with 12 bases between them. This CDR3 contains 16 residues. In germline, CDR1 is WNHNN, CDR2 SYGVQD (reference sequence). The CDR3 loop is CASRGQIHSGANVLTF. CDR3 nucleotides: TGCGCCAGCAGAGGACAGATCCACTCTGGGGCCAACGTCCTGACTTTC.

The chain is built from TRBV2 and TRBJ2-3; D is unclear. The V gene lost 8 bases and the J gene lost 0 bases, with 9 bases spanning the gap. There are 13 residues in the CDR3. Germline V gene data show CDR1 as SNHLY and CDR2 as FYNNEI. CDR3 residues: CASGVGSTDTQYF. The CDR3 DNA is TGTGCCAGCGGAGTGGGTAGCACAGATACGCAGTATTTT.

This clone was picked up a small number of times. The rearrangement uses TRBV2 and TRBJ1-4; D not certain. This CDR3 has 11 residues. The V gene lost 3 bases and the J gene lost 8 bases, with 4 bases spanning the gap. From germline, CDR1 is SNHLY and CDR2 FYNNEI. CDR3: CASSEREKLFF. In DNA, the CDR3 is TGTGCCAGCAGTGAGCGGGAAAAACTGTTTTTT.

The chain has TRBV6-5 and TRBJ1-4; tentatively, D is TRBD1 (5 bases). This CDR3 comprises 15 residues. The germline V gene encodes CDR1 MNHEY and CDR2 SVGAGI. V lost 0 bases and J lost 1, with 6 bases in between. CDR3 region: CASSYSQGTNEKLFF. Here the CDR3 DNA reads TGTGCCAGCAGTTACTCTCAGGGAACTAATGAAAAACTGTTTTTT.

The chain recombines TRBV3-1 (or the pseudogene TRBV3-2) with TRBJ2-1; 8 positions match TRBD2. The CDR3 has 17 amino acids. In germline, CDR1 is LGHDT, CDR2 YNNKEL (reference sequence). The trim removed 0 bases at V and 7 bases at J, leaving 11 bases unmatched. CDR3 bases: TGTGCCAGCAGCCAAGATAACGAGCGGGGGTGGGGTAATGAGCAGTTCTTC. It yields the protein CASSQDNERGWGNEQFF.

The chain carries TRBV11-2 and TRBJ2-2; TRBD2 is a possible D gene (6 bases). CDR1 SGHAT and CDR2 FQNNGV come from the germline V gene. CDR3 size: 15 residues. Trimming took 8 bases from V and 5 from J, leaving 18 bases between them. The chain's CDR3 is CASRLWGSGTGELFF. Here the CDR3 DNA reads TGTGCCAGCCGTTTATGGGGGAGCGGGACCGGGGAGCTGTTTTTT. The variable domain in full, completed from reference TRBV11-2 and TRBJ2-2, reads EAGVAQSPRYKIIEKRQSVAFWCNPISGHATLYWYQQILGQGPKLLIQFQNNGVVDDSQLPKDRFSAERLKGVDSTLKIQPAKLEDSAVYLCASRLWGSGTGELFFGEGSRLTVL.

The V gene is TRBV9, the J gene TRBJ2-6, with 9 bases fitting TRBD2. CDR1 is SGDLS and CDR2 is YYNGEE in the germline V gene. V shed 2 bases and J 1 base; nucleotides not matched to a gene: 1. This CDR3 contains 16 residues. The CDR3 DNA follows: TGTGCCAGCAGCGTGAGCGGGGGGTCTGGGGCCAACGTCCTGACTTTC. It codes for CASSVSGGSGANVLTF. Full variable domain (outside the CDR3, taken from reference TRBV9 and TRBJ2-6): DSGVTQTPKHLITATGQRVTLRCSPRSGDLSVYWYQQSLDQGLQFLIQYYNGEERAKGNILERFSAQQFPDLHSELNLSSLELGDSALYFCASSVSGGSGANVLTFGAGSRLTVL.

This chain joins TRBV5-4 and TRBJ2-7; TRBD2 is a possible D gene (6 bases). Germline CDR1 and CDR2: SGHNT and YYREEE (reference sequence). The CDR3 is made up of 12 amino acids. Trimming took off 3 bases at V and 5 bases at J, with 9 bases between the two ends. In nucleotides, the CDR3 is TGTGCCAGCAGCTCGGGAGTGGACGAGCAGTACTTC. The encoded protein is CASSSGVDEQYF.

In its sample, this clone was seen a few times. The V call is TRBV7-9, the J call TRBJ2-6; D remains ambiguous. CDR3 size: 19 residues. From germline, CDR1 is SEHNR and CDR2 FQNEAQ (reference sequence). V was shortened by 5 bases and J by 0 bases, with 20 bases between the two germline ends. The CDR3 DNA sequence: TGTGCCAGCAGCCCTCGACCCCCTGACACACTCTCTGGGGCCAACGTCCTGACTTTC. Translating it yields CASSPRPPDTLSGANVLTF.

This clone was counted once. CDR3 sequence reads: CASSESRGRHGYTF. The DNA of the CDR3 is TGTGCCAGCAGTGAATCTCGGGGAAGGCATGGCTACACCTTC. The chain employs TRBV2 and TRBJ1-2; D gene unclear. CDR1 is SNHLY and CDR2 is FYNNEI in the germline V gene. Trimming took 2 bases from V and 6 from J, leaving 13 bases between them. This CDR3 has 14 residues.